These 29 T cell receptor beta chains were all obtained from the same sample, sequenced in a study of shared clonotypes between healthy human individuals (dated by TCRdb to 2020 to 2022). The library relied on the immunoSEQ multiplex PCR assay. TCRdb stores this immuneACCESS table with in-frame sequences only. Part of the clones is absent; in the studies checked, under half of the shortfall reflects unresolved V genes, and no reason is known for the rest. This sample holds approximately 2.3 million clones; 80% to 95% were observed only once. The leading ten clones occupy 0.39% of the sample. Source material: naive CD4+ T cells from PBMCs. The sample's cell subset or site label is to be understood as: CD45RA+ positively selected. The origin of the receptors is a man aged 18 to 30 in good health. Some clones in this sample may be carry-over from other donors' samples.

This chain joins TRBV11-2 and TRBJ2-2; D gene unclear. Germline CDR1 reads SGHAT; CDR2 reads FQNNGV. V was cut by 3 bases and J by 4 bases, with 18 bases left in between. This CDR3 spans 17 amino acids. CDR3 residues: CASSFSFNGIRTGELFF. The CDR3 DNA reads TGTGCCAGCAGCTTTTCCTTTAATGGGATACGCACCGGGGAGCTGTTTTTT.

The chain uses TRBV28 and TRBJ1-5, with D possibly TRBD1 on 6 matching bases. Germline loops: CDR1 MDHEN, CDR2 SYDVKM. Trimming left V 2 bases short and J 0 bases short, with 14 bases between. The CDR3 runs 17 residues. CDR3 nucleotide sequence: TGTGCCAGCAGTTTACACAGGGTGGGGGATAGCAATCAGCCCCAGCATTTT. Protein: CASSLHRVGDSNQPQHF.

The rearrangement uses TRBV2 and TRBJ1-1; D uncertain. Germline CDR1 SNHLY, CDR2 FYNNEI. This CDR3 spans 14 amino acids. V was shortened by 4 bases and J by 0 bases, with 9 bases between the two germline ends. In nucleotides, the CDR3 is TGTGCCAGCAGTGCTCAAGCCATGAACACTGAAGCTTTCTTT. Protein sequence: CASSAQAMNTEAFF.

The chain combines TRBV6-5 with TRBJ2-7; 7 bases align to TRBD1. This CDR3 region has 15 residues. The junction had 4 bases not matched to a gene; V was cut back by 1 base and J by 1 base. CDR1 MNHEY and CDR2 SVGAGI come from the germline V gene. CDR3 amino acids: CASSYYRTGSYEQYF. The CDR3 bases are TGTGCCAGCAGTTACTACCGGACAGGTTCCTACGAGCAGTACTTC.

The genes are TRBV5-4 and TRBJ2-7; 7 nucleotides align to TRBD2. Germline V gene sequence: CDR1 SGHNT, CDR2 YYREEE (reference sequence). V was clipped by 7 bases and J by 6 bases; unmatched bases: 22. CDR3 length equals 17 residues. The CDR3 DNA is TGTGCCAGCTCCCGGAGCCTAAGCCTGGCTAGCGGTACCGAGCAGTACTTC. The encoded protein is CASSRSLSLASGTEQYF.

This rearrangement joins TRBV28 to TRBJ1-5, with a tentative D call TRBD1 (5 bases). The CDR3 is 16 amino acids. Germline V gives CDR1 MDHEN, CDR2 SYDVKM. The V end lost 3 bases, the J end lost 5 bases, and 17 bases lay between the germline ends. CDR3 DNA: TGTGCCAGCAGTTTCCGGATGAGGGGAAAGGATCAGCCCCAGCATTTT. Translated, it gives CASSFRMRGKDQPQHF.

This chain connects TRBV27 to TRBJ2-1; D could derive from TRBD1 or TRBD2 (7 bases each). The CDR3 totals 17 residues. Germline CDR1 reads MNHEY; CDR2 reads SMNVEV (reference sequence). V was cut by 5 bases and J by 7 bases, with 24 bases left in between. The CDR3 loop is CASSPPRGRALYNEQFF. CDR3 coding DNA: TGTGCCAGCAGTCCCCCCAGGGGGAGGGCCCTCTATAATGAGCAGTTCTTC.

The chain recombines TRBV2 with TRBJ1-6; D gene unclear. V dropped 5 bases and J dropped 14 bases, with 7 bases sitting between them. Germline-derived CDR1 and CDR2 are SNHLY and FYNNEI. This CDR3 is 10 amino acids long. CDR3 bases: TGTGCCAGCAGTAGCAGATCCCTCCACTTT. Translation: CASSSRSLHF.

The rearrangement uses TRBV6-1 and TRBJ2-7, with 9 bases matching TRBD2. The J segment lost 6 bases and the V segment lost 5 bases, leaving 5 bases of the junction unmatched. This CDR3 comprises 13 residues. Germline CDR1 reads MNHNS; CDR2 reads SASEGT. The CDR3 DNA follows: TGTGCCAGCAGTAGTAGCGGGAGTTTCGAGCAGTACTTC. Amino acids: CASSSSGSFEQYF.

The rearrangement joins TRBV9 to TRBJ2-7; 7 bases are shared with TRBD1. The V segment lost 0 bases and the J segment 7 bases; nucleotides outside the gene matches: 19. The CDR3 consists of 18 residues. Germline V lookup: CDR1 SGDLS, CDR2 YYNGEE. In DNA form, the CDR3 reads TGTGCCAGCAGCGTAGGATTGACGAGGGAAAGGGGGCTAGGGGAGCAGTACTTC. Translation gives CASSVGLTRERGLGEQYF.

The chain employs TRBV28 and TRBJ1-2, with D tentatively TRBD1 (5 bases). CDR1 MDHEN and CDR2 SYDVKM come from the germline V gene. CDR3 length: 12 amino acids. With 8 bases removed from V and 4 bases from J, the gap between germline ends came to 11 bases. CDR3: CASLRGSYGYTF. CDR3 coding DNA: TGTGCCAGCCTAAGGGGCAGCTATGGCTACACCTTC.

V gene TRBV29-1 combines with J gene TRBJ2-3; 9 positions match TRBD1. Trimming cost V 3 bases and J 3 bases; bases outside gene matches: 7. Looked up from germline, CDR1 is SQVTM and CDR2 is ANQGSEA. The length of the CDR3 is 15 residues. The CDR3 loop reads CSVEGQGILTDTQYF. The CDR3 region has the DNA TGCAGCGTTGAGGGACAGGGAATTCTTACAGATACGCAGTATTTT.

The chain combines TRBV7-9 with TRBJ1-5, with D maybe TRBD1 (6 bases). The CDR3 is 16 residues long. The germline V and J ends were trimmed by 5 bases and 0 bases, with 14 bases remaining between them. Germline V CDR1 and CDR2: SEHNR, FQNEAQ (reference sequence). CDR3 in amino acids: CASSPGQTYSNQPQHF. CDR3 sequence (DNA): TGTGCCAGCAGCCCTGGACAGACTTATAGCAATCAGCCCCAGCATTTT.

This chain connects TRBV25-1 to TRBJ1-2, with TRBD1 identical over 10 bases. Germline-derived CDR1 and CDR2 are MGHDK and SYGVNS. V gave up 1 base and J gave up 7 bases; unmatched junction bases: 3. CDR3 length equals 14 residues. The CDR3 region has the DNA TGTGCCAGCAGTGAATCCGGGACAGGGGTTGGCTACACCTTC. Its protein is CASSESGTGVGYTF.

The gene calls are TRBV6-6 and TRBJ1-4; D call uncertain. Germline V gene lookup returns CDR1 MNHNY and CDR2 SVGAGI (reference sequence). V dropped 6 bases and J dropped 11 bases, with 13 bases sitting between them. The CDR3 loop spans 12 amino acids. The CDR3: CASSPHPEKLFF. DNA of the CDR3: TGTGCCAGCAGCCCTCATCCAGAGAAACTGTTTTTT.

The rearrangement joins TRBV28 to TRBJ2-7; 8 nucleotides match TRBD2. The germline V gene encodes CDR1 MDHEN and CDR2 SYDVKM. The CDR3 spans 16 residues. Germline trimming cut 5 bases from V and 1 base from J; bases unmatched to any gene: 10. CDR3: CASSAHTSGGSYEQYF. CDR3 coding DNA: TGTGCCAGCAGTGCCCACACTAGCGGAGGGTCCTACGAGCAGTACTTC.

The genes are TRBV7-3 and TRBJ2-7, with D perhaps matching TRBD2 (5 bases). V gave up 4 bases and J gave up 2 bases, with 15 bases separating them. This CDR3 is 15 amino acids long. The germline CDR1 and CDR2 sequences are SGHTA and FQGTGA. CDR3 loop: CASSSGRAETYEQYF. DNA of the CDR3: TGTGCCAGCAGCTCCGGGCGGGCGGAAACCTACGAGCAGTACTTC. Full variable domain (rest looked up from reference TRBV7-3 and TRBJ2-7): GAGVSQTPSNKVTEKGKYVELRCDPISGHTALYWYRQSLGQGPEFLIYFQGTGAADDSGLPNDRFFAVRPEGSVSTLKIQRTERGDSAVYLCASSSGRAETYEQYFGPGTRLTVT.

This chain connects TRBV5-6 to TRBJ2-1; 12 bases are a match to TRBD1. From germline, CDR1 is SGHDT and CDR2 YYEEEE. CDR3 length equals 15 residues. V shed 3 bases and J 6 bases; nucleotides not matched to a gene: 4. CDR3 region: CASSWDRGLSNEQFF. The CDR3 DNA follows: TGTGCCAGCAGCTGGGACAGGGGGCTCTCCAATGAGCAGTTCTTC.

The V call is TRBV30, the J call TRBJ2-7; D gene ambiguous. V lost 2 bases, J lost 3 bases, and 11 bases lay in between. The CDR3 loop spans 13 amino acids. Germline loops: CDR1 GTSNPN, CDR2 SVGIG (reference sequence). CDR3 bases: TGTGCCTGGAGTTCGAACTCGGGCTACGAGCAGTACTTC. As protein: CAWSSNSGYEQYF.

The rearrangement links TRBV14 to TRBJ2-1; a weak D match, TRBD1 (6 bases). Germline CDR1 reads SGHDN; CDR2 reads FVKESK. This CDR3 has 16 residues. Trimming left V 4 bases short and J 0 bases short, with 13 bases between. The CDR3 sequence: CASSRPGQSSYNEQFF. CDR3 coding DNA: TGTGCCAGCAGCCGACCCGGACAGAGCTCCTACAATGAGCAGTTCTTC. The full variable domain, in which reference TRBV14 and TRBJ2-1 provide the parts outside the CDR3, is EAGVTQFPSHSVIEKGQTVTLRCDPISGHDNLYWYRRVMGKEIKFLLHFVKESKQDESGMPNNRFLAERTGGTYSTLKVQPAELEDSGVYFCASSRPGQSSYNEQFFGPGTRLTVL.

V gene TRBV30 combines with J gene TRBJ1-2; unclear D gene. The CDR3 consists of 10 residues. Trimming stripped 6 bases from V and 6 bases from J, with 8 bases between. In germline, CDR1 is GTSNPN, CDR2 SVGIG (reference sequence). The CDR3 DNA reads TGTGCCTGTCAGAGGGATGGCTACACCTTC. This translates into CACQRDGYTF.

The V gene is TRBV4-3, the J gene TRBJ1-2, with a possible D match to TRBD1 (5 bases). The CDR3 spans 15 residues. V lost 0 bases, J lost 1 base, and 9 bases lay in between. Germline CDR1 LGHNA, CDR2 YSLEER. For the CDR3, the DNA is TGCGCCAGCAGCCAAGACAGGGATCTTAACTATGGCTACACCTTC. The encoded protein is CASSQDRDLNYGYTF.

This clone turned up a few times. In nucleotides, the CDR3 is TGTGCCAGCAGCTCCCCGGACAGGGGAAGCTATGGCTACACCTTC. This encodes CASSSPDRGSYGYTF. V and J are TRBV7-2 and TRBJ1-2, with TRBD1 identical over 9 bases. Per the germline V gene, CDR1 is SGHTA and CDR2 is FQGNSA. The V gene end was trimmed by 4 bases and the J gene end by 4 bases; junction bases not matched to a gene: 7. The CDR3 length is 15 residues.

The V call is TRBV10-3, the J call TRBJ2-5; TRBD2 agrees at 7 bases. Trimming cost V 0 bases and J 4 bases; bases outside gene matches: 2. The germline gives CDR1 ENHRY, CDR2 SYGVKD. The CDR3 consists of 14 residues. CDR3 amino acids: CAISESASGETQYF. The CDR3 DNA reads TGTGCCATCAGTGAGTCAGCTAGCGGAGAGACCCAGTACTTC.

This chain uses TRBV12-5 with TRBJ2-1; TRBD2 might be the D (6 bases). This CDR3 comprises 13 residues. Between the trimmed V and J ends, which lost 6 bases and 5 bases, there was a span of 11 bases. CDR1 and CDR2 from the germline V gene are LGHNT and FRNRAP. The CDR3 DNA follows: TGTGCTAGTGGAAGGGACTTGAACAATGAGCAGTTCTTC. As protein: CASGRDLNNEQFF.

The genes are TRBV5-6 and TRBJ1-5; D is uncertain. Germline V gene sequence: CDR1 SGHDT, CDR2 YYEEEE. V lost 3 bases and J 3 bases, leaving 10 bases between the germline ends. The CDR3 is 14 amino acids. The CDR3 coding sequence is TGTGCCAGCAGCTCTAGAAACGCCAATCAGCCCCAGCATTTT. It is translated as CASSSRNANQPQHF.

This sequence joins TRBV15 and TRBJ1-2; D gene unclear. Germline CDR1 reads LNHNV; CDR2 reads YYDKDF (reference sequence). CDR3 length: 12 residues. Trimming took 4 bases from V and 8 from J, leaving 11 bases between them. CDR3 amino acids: CATSTMGVGYTF. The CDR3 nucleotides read TGTGCCACCAGCACGATGGGTGTGGGCTACACCTTC.

The CDR3 sequence is CASSWDRDTEAFF. The DNA for the CDR3 is TGTGCCAGCAGTTGGGACAGAGACACTGAAGCTTTCTTT. The J gene is TRBJ1-1, the V gene TRBV7-2, with 7 positions matching TRBD1. The length of the CDR3 is 13 residues. The J segment lost 3 bases and the V segment lost 6 bases, leaving 4 bases of the junction unmatched. The germline V gene encodes CDR1 SGHTA and CDR2 FQGNSA.

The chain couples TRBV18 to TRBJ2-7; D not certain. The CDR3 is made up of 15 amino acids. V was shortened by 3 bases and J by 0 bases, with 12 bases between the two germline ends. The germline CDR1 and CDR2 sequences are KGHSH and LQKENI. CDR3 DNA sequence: TGTGCCAGCTCACCCTTAAGCAACCCCTCCTACGAGCAGTACTTC. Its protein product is CASSPLSNPSYEQYF. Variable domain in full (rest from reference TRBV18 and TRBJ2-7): NAGVMQNPRHLVRRRGQEARLRCSPMKGHSHVYWYRQLPEEGLKFMVYLQKENIIDESGMPKERFSAEFPKEGPSILRIQQVVRGDSAAYFCASSPLSNPSYEQYFGPGTRLTVT.